This TCR beta chain was profiled in a study of CD8+ T cells in alopecia areata. Study summary: The drug, oral tofacitinib, was given to treated patients at 5 to 10 mg twice daily. Severity of treated patients was scored by affected scalp percentage.

Germline CDR1 reads ENHRY; CDR2 reads SYGVKD. The V gene lost 3 bases and the J gene lost 0 bases, with 10 bases spanning the gap. CDR3 length: 15 amino acids. TCR sequencing used cDNA made by reverse transcription of extracted RNA. Clones were sequenced by immunoSEQ multiplex PCR, and TCRdb holds only the in-frame ones, with some missing. The sample consists of 110,000 to 150,000 clones, around half of them appearing once. As for treatment: oral pan-JAK inhibitor, 5-10 mg twice daily. The sample consisted of CD8+ T cells sorted from blood, taken at week 4, from a patient treated with tofacitinib. The receptor was isolated from a human donor with alopecia areata. The V call is TRBV10-3, the J call TRBJ2-3; D is ambiguous. The CDR3: CAISDRGASTDTQYF. The CDR3 DNA reads as TGTGCCATCAGTGATCGAGGCGCTAGCACAGATACGCAGTATTTT.